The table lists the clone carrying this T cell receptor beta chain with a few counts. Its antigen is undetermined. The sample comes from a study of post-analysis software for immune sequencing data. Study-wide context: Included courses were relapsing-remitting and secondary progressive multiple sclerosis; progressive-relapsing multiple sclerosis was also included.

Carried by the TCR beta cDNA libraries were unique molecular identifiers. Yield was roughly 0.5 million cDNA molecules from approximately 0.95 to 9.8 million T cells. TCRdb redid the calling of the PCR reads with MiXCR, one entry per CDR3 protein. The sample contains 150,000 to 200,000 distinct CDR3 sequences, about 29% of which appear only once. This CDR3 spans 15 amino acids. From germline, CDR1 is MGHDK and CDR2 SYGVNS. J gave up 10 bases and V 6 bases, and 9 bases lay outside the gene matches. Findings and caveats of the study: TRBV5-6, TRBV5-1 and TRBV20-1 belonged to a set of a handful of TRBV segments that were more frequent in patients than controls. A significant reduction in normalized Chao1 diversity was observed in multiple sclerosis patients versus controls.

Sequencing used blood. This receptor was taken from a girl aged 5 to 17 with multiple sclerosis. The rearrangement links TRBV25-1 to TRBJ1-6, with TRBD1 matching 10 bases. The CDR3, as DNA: TGTGCCAGCAGCTCGCCCGGGACAGGGGCCTCACCCCTCCACTTT. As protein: CASSSPGTGASPLHF.